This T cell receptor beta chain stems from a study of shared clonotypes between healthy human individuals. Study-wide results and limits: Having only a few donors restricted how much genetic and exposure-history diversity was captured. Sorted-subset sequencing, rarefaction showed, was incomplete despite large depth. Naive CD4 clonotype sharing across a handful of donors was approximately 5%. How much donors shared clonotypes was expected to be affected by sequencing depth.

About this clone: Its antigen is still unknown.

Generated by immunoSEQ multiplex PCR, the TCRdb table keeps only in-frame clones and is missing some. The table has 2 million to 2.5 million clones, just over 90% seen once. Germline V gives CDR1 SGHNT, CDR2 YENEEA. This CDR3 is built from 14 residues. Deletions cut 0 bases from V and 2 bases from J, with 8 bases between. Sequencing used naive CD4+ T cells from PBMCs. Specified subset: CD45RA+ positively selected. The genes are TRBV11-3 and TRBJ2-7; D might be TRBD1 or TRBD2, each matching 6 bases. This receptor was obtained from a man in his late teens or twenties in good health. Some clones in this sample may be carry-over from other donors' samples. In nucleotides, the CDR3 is TGTGCCAGCAGCTTAGAAGGGGGGACCTACGAGCAGTACTTC. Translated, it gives CASSLEGGTYEQYF.